These 2 T cell receptor beta chains were all obtained from the same sample, sequenced in a study of T cells after yellow fever vaccination (dated by TCRdb to about 2019). Library creation used 5' RACE. Sequencing took place on an Illumina NovaSeq 6000. TCRdb cleaned the public reads at Q25 with fastp, built clones with MiXCR and kept in-frame beta chains. Rows are combined by CDR3 protein, so each entry shows the most common genes and DNA. This sample is represented by some 200,000 distinct CDR3 sequences; about 3% of them were singletons. Clones ranked in the top ten supply around 3.2% of the sample. This sample's treatment or condition label indicates: live attenuated yellow fever vaccine strain. Here the sequenced sample was CD4+ T cells sorted from PBMCs, taken 10 days after the yellow fever booster vaccination. These receptors all stem from a man younger than 30 who received the YFV17D yellow fever vaccine.

This clonotype was recorded a few times. The V call is TRBV20-1, the J call TRBJ1-2; TRBD1 might be the D (6 bases). The CDR3 sequence is 13 residues long. The germline V gene encodes CDR1 DFQATT and CDR2 SNEGSKA (reference sequence). Trimming cost V 3 bases and J 6 bases, with 14 bases left between them. CDR3 amino acids: CSARGQGRDGYTF. CDR3 in DNA: TGCAGTGCTAGGGGCCAGGGGAGAGATGGCTACACCTTC.

The table lists this clonotype with many counts. The chain links TRBV4-1 to TRBJ2-4, with a tentative D call TRBD1 (5 bases). V shed 0 bases and J shed 8 bases, with 17 bases lying between them. Germline CDR1 MGHRA, CDR2 YSYEKL. This CDR3 contains 16 residues. CDR3 amino acids: CASSQDRTPGWDIQYF. DNA for the CDR3: TGCGCCAGCAGCCAAGATAGAACGCCAGGGTGGGACATTCAGTACTTC.